Listed below are T cell receptor beta chains from one sample, sequenced in a study of blood T cell repertoires in COVID-19. Sequencing used immunoSEQ multiplex PCR; TCRdb keeps in-frame clones, though not all of them. Of under 300,000 clones listed, approximately 91% are singletons. Sequenced: PBMCs or T cells enriched from blood (not recorded which). The receptors derive from a human donor in a cohort exposed to, infected with or recovered from COVID-19 (not recorded which). The donor label of this sample is uncertain. The CDR3 runs from the conserved cysteine through the conserved F or W. A D gene is named only where the DNA matches it firmly. Size values are once, few and many counts, or a class for expanded clones, and some rows have none.

>TRBV20-1|TRBJ1-5|TRBD1|once
CSASPGTGYGNQPQHF
TGCAGTGCTAGTCCCGGGACAGGGTATGGCAATCAGCCCCAGCATTTT
>TRBV7-6|TRBJ1-1|-|few
CASMSTEGMRAFF
TGTGCCAGCATGAGTACCGAGGGAATGAGAGCTTTCTTT
>TRBV15|TRBJ2-1|-|-
CATSRGAGNEQFF
TGTGCCACCAGCAGAGGGGCGGGGAATGAGCAGTTCTTC
>TRBV4-1|TRBJ2-1|TRBD2|-
CASSPAERGGLRNEQFF
TGCGCCAGCAGCCCGGCCGAGCGGGGGGGCTTGAGGAATGAGCAGTTCTTC
>TRBV30|TRBJ1-6|TRBD1|-
CAWSVSRQGDSPLHF
TGTGCCTGGAGTGTCTCAAGACAGGGAGATTCACCCCTCCACTTT
>TRBV7-9|TRBJ2-7|-|-
CASSLVGAQLDEQYF
TGTGCCAGCAGCTTAGTGGGGGCCCAATTGGACGAGCAGTACTTC
>TRBV18|TRBJ1-1|-|-
CASSPAGGMTEAFF
TGTGCCAGCTCACCTGCTGGCGGGATGACTGAAGCTTTCTTT
>TRBV7-9|TRBJ2-3|-|-
CASSLGATDTQYF
TGTGCCAGCAGCTTAGGGGCCACAGATACGCAGTATTTT
>TRBV4-1|TRBJ1-4|-|-
CASSQNPTVTNEKLFF
TGCGCCAGCAGCCAAAATCCGACAGTGACAAATGAAAAACTGTTTTTT
>TRBV30|TRBJ2-2|-|-
CAWTAGRNTGELFF
TGTGCCTGGACCGCAGGGCGAAACACCGGGGAGCTGTTTTTT
>TRBV29-1|TRBJ2-2|TRBD2|-
CSVAPGLNTGELFF
TGCAGCGTTGCTCCGGGACTAAACACCGGGGAGCTGTTTTTT
>TRBV9|TRBJ2-3|-|-
CASSVARGPDTQYF
TGTGCCAGCAGCGTAGCGCGGGGACCAGATACGCAGTATTTT